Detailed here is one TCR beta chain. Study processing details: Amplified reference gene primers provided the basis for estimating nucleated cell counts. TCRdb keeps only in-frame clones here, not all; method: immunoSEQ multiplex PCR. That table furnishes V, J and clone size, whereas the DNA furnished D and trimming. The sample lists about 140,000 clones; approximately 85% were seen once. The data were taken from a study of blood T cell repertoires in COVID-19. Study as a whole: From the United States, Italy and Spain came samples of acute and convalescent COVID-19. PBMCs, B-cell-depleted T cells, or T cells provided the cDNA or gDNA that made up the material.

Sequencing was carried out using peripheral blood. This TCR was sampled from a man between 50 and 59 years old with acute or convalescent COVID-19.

The CDR3 spells CASSIQLETEAFF. The CDR3, as DNA: TGTGCCAGCAGCATACAATTGGAGACTGAAGCTTTCTTT. V is TRBV2 and J is TRBJ1-1, with D uncertain. Deletions cut 6 bases from V and 5 bases from J, with 13 bases between. The CDR3 extends over 13 amino acids. Germline CDR1 SNHLY, CDR2 FYNNEI.